The 16 T cell receptor beta chains below come from one sample, sequenced in a study of T cells after yellow fever vaccination. TCRdb redid the calling of the 5' RACE reads with MiXCR, one entry per CDR3 protein. The sample lists hundreds of thousands of distinct CDR3 sequences; 15% to 20% were seen once. The material sequenced was PBMCs, taken 15 days after the yellow fever booster vaccination. These receptors all come from a man between 25 and 39 years old who received the YFV17D yellow fever vaccine.

This chain links TRBV19 with TRBJ2-1, with 12 positions matching TRBD2. V lost 9 bases, J lost 10 bases, and 10 bases stayed unmatched. CDR3 length: 14 residues. Per germline, CDR1 LNHDA and CDR2 SQIVND (reference sequence). CDR3 residues: CASSRTSGKLEQFF. In nucleotides, the CDR3 is TGTGCCAGCTCCCGGACTAGCGGGAAACTCGAGCAGTTCTTC.

This clonotype was observed a handful of times. CDR3 DNA sequence: TGTGCCAGCAGACCAATGGGACAGGGGGCGAAGGGCTACACCTTC. Translation gives CASRPMGQGAKGYTF. The chain has TRBV6-1 and TRBJ1-2; TRBD1 matches 12 bases. Per germline, CDR1 MNHNS and CDR2 SASEGT. The trim removed 6 bases at V and 8 bases at J, leaving 10 bases unmatched. CDR3 size: 15 residues.

This clonotype appeared a few times. The chain uses TRBV18 and TRBJ2-1; D could derive from TRBD1 or TRBD2 (5 bases each). V dropped 4 bases and J dropped 9 bases, with 10 bases sitting between them. CDR1 and CDR2 (germline): KGHSH, LQKENI. The CDR3 is 12 residues long. The CDR3 region has the DNA TGTGCCAGCTCACTTGTGGGACGTGAGCAGTTCTTC. Translated: CASSLVGREQFF.

The chain employs TRBV9 and TRBJ2-3, with a weak D call TRBD2 (6 bases). Germline assignment: CDR1 SGDLS and CDR2 YYNGEE. The CDR3 extends over 18 amino acids. Trimming stripped 1 base from V and 3 bases from J, with 21 bases between. DNA of the CDR3: TGTGCCAGCAGCGTACTCAGCGGAGGGGAACATCTTACAGATACGCAGTATTTT. It is translated as CASSVLSGGEHLTDTQYF. The whole variable domain, filled in from reference TRBV9 and TRBJ2-3, reads DSGVTQTPKHLITATGQRVTLRCSPRSGDLSVYWYQQSLDQGLQFLIQYYNGEERAKGNILERFSAQQFPDLHSELNLSSLELGDSALYFCASSVLSGGEHLTDTQYFGPGTRLTVL.

The chain combines TRBV11-1 with TRBJ2-5; 12 nucleotides line up with TRBD2. The length of the CDR3 is 18 residues. The trim removed 5 bases at V and 4 bases at J, leaving 14 bases unmatched. From germline, CDR1 is SGHAT and CDR2 FQDESV (reference sequence). The CDR3 nucleotides are TGTGCCAGCAGCGGCAGACTAGCGGGAGCTATGGTGGGAGAGACCCAGTACTTC. Protein product: CASSGRLAGAMVGETQYF.

V and J are TRBV2 and TRBJ2-7, with 9 nucleotides matching TRBD1. Germline-derived CDR1 and CDR2 are SNHLY and FYNNEI. After removal of 4 bases from V and 2 bases from J, the junction contained 3 bases not matched to a gene. The CDR3 runs 14 residues. The CDR3 spells CASSGDRDPYEQYF. CDR3 in DNA: TGTGCCAGCAGTGGGGACAGGGATCCCTACGAGCAGTACTTC. Using reference TRBV2 and TRBJ2-7 for the parts outside the CDR3, the full variable domain is EPEVTQTPSHQVTQMGQEVILRCVPISNHLYFYWYRQILGQKVEFLVSFYNNEISEKSEIFDDQFSVERPDGSNFTLKIRSTKLEDSAMYFCASSGDRDPYEQYFGPGTRLTVT.

This clonotype was seen more than once but under ten times. CDR3 nucleotide sequence: TGTGCCAGCAGTTCCGGGACTAGCGGGAGGAGGAATGAGCAGTTCTTC. Translation gives CASSSGTSGRRNEQFF. The chain joins TRBV7-9 to TRBJ2-1; 15 positions agree with TRBD2. This CDR3 has 16 residues. V shed 6 bases, J shed 7 bases, and the junction held 7 bases outside the gene matches. Germline assignment: CDR1 SEHNR and CDR2 FQNEAQ (reference sequence).

This clonotype was detected ten times or more. The chain couples TRBV7-2 to TRBJ2-7, with D tentatively TRBD2 (7 bases). The V end was cut by 5 bases, the J end by 6 bases, with 20 bases between. Germline assignment: CDR1 SGHTA and CDR2 FQGNSA. CDR3 length equals 15 residues. This chain's CDR3 is CASSPRGGRLSEQYF. CDR3 bases: TGTGCCAGCAGCCCAAGGGGGGGGCGATTGAGCGAGCAGTACTTC.

This clonotype has only a few counts. The chain employs TRBV4-3 and TRBJ2-1; D not resolved. The V gene's germline CDR1 is LGHNA and CDR2 YSLEER. The CDR3 consists of 12 residues. V lost 0 bases and J lost 12, with 9 bases in between. CDR3 in amino acids: CASSQDRTGQFF. The CDR3 region has the DNA TGCGCCAGCAGCCAAGATAGAACTGGGCAGTTCTTC.

The CDR3, as DNA: TGTGCCAGCAGCTTGAGGGGGCTTAATTCACCCCTCCACTTT. It codes for CASSLRGLNSPLHF. This chain links TRBV7-9 with TRBJ1-6, with 7 bases fitting TRBD1. This CDR3 has 14 amino acids. Germline V gives CDR1 SEHNR, CDR2 FQNEAQ (reference sequence). The V segment lost 3 bases and the J segment 6 bases; nucleotides outside the gene matches: 2.

The chain employs TRBV25-1 and TRBJ2-5; D ambiguous. Trimming left V 7 bases short and J 2 bases short, with 17 bases between. The CDR3 runs to 15 residues. Germline values: CDR1 MGHDK, CDR2 SYGVNS. The CDR3 loop reads CASTYPGSFQETQYF. DNA of the CDR3: TGTGCCAGCACTTACCCGGGCAGCTTTCAAGAGACCCAGTACTTC. Combining the CDR3 with reference TRBV25-1 and TRBJ2-5 gives the whole variable domain EADIYQTPRYLVIGTGKKITLECSQTMGHDKMYWYQQDPGMELHLIHYSYGVNSTEKGDLSSESTVSRIRTEHFPLTLESARPSHTSQYLCASTYPGSFQETQYFGPGTRLLVL.

A single count supports this clonotype. V usage is TRBV5-1 and J usage is TRBJ2-6, with 7 bases that match TRBD1. The CDR3 consists of 16 residues. Germline lookup yields CDR1 SGHRS and CDR2 YFSETQ. V lost 1 base to trimming and J lost 2 bases; unmatched junction nucleotides: 3. CDR3 residues: CASSLPGQAGANVLTF. In DNA form, the CDR3 reads TGCGCCAGCAGCTTGCCCGGACAGGCTGGGGCCAACGTCCTGACTTTC.

The chain carries TRBV3-1 and TRBJ2-1; no definite D call. CDR3 length: 12 amino acids. V shed 1 base and J shed 7 bases, with 5 bases lying between them. The germline CDR1 and CDR2 sequences are LGHDT and YNNKEL (reference sequence). In DNA form, the CDR3 reads TGTGCCAGCAGCCAAGCACCGAATGAGCAGTTCTTC. It is translated as CASSQAPNEQFF.

This chain connects TRBV6-5 to TRBJ2-7, with 9 bases matching TRBD1. Germline V gene lookup returns CDR1 MNHEY and CDR2 SVGAGI. CDR3 size: 14 residues. J was trimmed by 6 bases and V by 1 base; bases with no gene match: 4. This chain's CDR3 is CASSYWGQGGEQYF. The CDR3 bases are TGTGCCAGCAGTTACTGGGGACAGGGTGGCGAGCAGTACTTC.

The V call is TRBV6-6, the J call TRBJ2-2; D may be TRBD1 (6 bases). The CDR3 has 13 residues. With 10 bases removed from V and 5 bases from J, the gap between germline ends came to 14 bases. Germline loops: CDR1 MNHNY, CDR2 SVGAGI (reference sequence). The CDR3 nucleotides read TGTGCCACCAAAGGGGGACGGACCGGGGAGCTGTTTTTT. Translating it yields CATKGGRTGELFF.

This clonotype turned up a few times. The rearrangement joins TRBV28 to TRBJ2-7, with 9 nucleotides matching TRBD2. The CDR3 loop spans 14 amino acids. V lost 3 bases and J lost 1; bases outside the gene matches: 1. Germline V gene sequence: CDR1 MDHEN, CDR2 SYDVKM. CDR3 DNA sequence: TGTGCCAGCAGTTTTAGCGGGAGATCCTACGAGCAGTACTTC. It codes for CASSFSGRSYEQYF.